This T cell receptor (beta chain) was profiled in a study of PD-1 blockade in classical Hodgkin lymphoma. Study-wide findings and caveats: Possible causes of repertoire differences, disease activity or prior therapy, remain undefined.

Comments on this clone: Its antigen is not known.

The time point: cycle 4 day 1 (C4D1), after less than 7 weeks of nivolumab. Every single patient, without exception, relapsed after autologous stem cell transplantation, and brentuximab vedotin exposure varied. V was pared by 4 bases and J by 4 bases, with 12 bases between. Germline V lookup: CDR1 SGHRS, CDR2 YFSETQ. The CDR3 has 13 residues. Generated by immunoSEQ multiplex PCR, the TCRdb table keeps only in-frame clones and is missing some. In the table there are some 58,000 clones, 85% to 95% of which are singletons. The receptor was derived from a human donor with classical Hodgkin lymphoma. The chain employs TRBV5-1 and TRBJ2-7; unclear D gene. This specimen consisted of peripheral blood mononuclear cells (PBMCs), obtained before the fourth cycle of nivolumab. The CDR3 coding sequence is TGCGCCAGCAGCGCAGACTCCCGTTACGAGCAGTACTTC. Encoded protein: CASSADSRYEQYF.